Listed below are T cell receptor beta chains from one sample, sequenced in a study of blood T cell repertoires in COVID-19. Assay used: immunoSEQ multiplex PCR; TCRdb lists only in-frame clones, some missing. The sample yields a few hundred thousand clones, around 88% seen once. Sequences were obtained from peripheral blood. The receptors here all came from a woman aged 55-69 years with COVID-19, enrolled during active disease. CDR3s include the opening cysteine and the closing phenylalanine or tryptophan. The D gene is left open where the match is weak. Expanded clones are given a class, and other clones once, few, many or no size at all.

.,TRBV19,.,TRBJ1-5,CASCPGANQPQHF,TGTGCCAGCTGTCCTGGGGCCAATCAGCCCCAGCATTTT
.,TRBV19,TRBD1,TRBJ1-6,CASSFLQTGGKFKFGYRSPLHF,TGTGCCAGTAGTTTCCTTCAAACAGGGGGCAAATTTAAGTTCGGTTATCGGTCACCCCTCCACTTT
.,TRBV11-3,TRBD1,TRBJ1-2,CASSLTGNGYTF,TGTGCCAGCAGTCTGACAGGGAATGGCTACACCTTC
few,TRBV12-1,.,TRBJ2-7,CASSLQNGLPFYEQYF,TGTGCCAGCAGCCTCCAAAATGGACTGCCTTTCTACGAGCAGTACTTC
.,TRBV12-2,.,TRBJ1-5,CASRLVSSWGQPTDQPQHF,TGTGCAAGTCGCTTAGTATCGTCTTGGGGACAGCCGACCGATCAGCCCCAGCATTTT
.,TRBV5-6,.,TRBJ1-2,CASSSQGHSNYGYTF,TGTGCCAGCAGTTCACAGGGCCATTCTAACTATGGCTACACCTTC
.,TRBV5-1,.,TRBJ1-2,CASSGSSRVLDGYTF,TGCGCCAGCAGCGGATCATCCAGGGTATTGGACGGCTACACCTTC
.,TRBV4-2,.,TRBJ1-4,CASSQEEGANEKLFF,TGTGCCAGCAGCCAAGAGGAGGGCGCTAATGAAAAACTGTTTTTT
.,TRBV2,.,TRBJ2-2,CASSEGGKNTGELFF,TGTGCCAGCAGTGAGGGCGGGAAGAACACCGGGGAGCTGTTTTTT
.,TRBV10-2,.,TRBJ2-1,CASSFTDTSYNEQFF,TGCGCCAGCAGTTTCACAGATACCTCCTACAATGAGCAGTTCTTC
.,TRBV6-5,.,TRBJ2-5,CASTLLSGSAATQYF,TGTGCCAGCACCTTACTTTCCGGCTCCGCGGCGACCCAGTACTTC
.,TRBV7-3,.,TRBJ2-3,CASSPGLTKISSDTQYF,TGTGCCAGCAGCCCAGGACTCACCAAAATAAGCTCAGATACGCAGTATTTT
.,TRBV6-6,.,TRBJ1-2,CASSPSGLGGYTF,TGTGCCAGCAGTCCTTCAGGGTTAGGAGGCTACACCTTC
.,TRBV27,TRBD1,TRBJ1-6,CASRTRTGLSSYNSPLHF,TGTGCCAGCAGAACCCGGACAGGGCTGAGCTCCTATAATTCACCCCTCCACTTT
few,TRBV6-5,TRBD1,TRBJ1-3,CASRTTGVGGNTIYF,TGTGCCAGCAGGACGACAGGGGTTGGTGGAAACACCATATATTTT
.,TRBV3-1/TRBV3-2,.,TRBJ2-3,CASSQDPHREGFTDTQYF,TGTGCCAGCAGCCAAGATCCCCACAGGGAGGGATTCACAGATACGCAGTATTTT
.,TRBV7-6,.,TRBJ2-7,CASSLARGGLSHEQYF,TGTGCCAGCAGCTTAGCGAGGGGGGGCCTTTCCCACGAGCAGTACTTC
.,TRBV9,.,TRBJ2-7,CASSVGGGRSYEQYF,TGTGCCAGCAGCGTAGGGGGGGGCCGCTCCTACGAGCAGTACTTC
.,TRBV5-1,.,TRBJ2-7,CASSFSDSSYEQYF,TGCGCCAGCAGCTTCTCGGACAGCTCCTACGAGCAGTACTTC
.,TRBV7-9,.,TRBJ2-7,CASSPDTGSPYEQYF,TGTGCCAGCAGCCCAGACACAGGTTCTCCCTACGAGCAGTACTTC
.,TRBV5-1,.,TRBJ2-7,CASSARRYEQYF,TGCGCCAGCAGCGCCCGGAGGTACGAGCAGTACTTC
.,TRBV7-8,TRBD1,TRBJ1-1,CASSRAGGNTEAFF,TGTGCCAGCAGCCGAGCAGGGGGGAACACTGAAGCTTTCTTT
.,TRBV6-6,.,TRBJ2-2,CASSNTDGGPTGELFF,TGTGCCAGCAGCAATACGGACGGGGGGCCCACCGGGGAGCTGTTTTTT
.,TRBV7-2,.,TRBJ1-2,CASRSGGSNYGYTF,TGTGCCAGCAGATCCGGGGGATCCAACTATGGCTACACCTTC
.,TRBV6-5,TRBD1,TRBJ2-3,CATRLGTGFYTQYF,TGTGCCACCCGACTGGGGACAGGGTTTTATACGCAGTATTTT
.,TRBV4-3,.,TRBJ1-4,CASSHSPSGEKLFF,TGCGCCAGCAGCCACAGCCCTAGTGGGGAAAAACTGTTTTTT
.,TRBV10-1,.,TRBJ2-5,CASSESTRGTQYF,TGCGCCAGCAGTGAGTCTACCCGAGGGACCCAGTACTTC
.,TRBV12-3/TRBV12-4,.,TRBJ2-3,CAISKYADTQYF,TGTGCCATTTCTAAATACGCCGATACGCAGTATTTT
.,TRBV24-1,.,TRBJ1-1,CATVDKWNTEAFF,TGTGCCACAGTCGACAAGTGGAACACTGAAGCTTTCTTT
once,TRBV7-3,TRBD1,TRBJ2-2,CASSLARDRGMFF,TGTGCCAGCAGCCTCGCCCGGGACAGGGGGATGTTTTTT
.,TRBV30,TRBD1,TRBJ1-1,CAWSRQGAGTEAFF,TGTGCCTGGAGTCGACAGGGGGCGGGCACTGAAGCTTTCTTT
.,TRBV29-1,TRBD1,TRBJ1-2,CSALDRGQYGYTF,TGCAGCGCCCTGGACAGGGGGCAGTATGGCTACACCTTC
.,TRBV18,.,TRBJ1-4,CASSRGTASNEKLFF,TGTGCCAGCTCCCGCGGGACTGCATCTAATGAAAAACTGTTTTTT
.,TRBV6-5,.,TRBJ1-5,CATKGVNQPQHF,TGTGCCACGAAGGGGGTGAATCAGCCCCAGCATTTT
.,TRBV19,.,TRBJ2-1,CASSPGKTGYNEQFF,TGTGCCAGTAGTCCCGGTAAAACAGGCTACAATGAGCAGTTCTTC
.,TRBV4-2,.,TRBJ1-1,CASSPAENTEAFF,TGTGCCAGCAGCCCTGCAGAGAACACTGAAGCTTTCTTT
.,TRBV4-2,TRBD1,TRBJ2-7,CASSQEGRGYEQYF,TGTGCCAGCAGCCAAGAGGGCAGGGGGTACGAGCAGTACTTC
once,TRBV7-2,TRBD2,TRBJ2-1,CASSSGLADPPYNEQFF,TGTGCCAGCAGCTCCGGACTAGCGGACCCCCCATACAATGAGCAGTTCTTC
.,TRBV7-2,TRBD2,TRBJ2-3,CASSLQRGATDTQYF,TGTGCCAGCAGCCTTCAGCGGGGGGCCACAGATACGCAGTATTTT
.,TRBV6-1,.,TRBJ1-1,CASSEGEGLTLEAFF,TGTGCCAGCAGTGAAGGGGAGGGGTTGACTCTTGAAGCTTTCTTT
.,TRBV11-2,TRBD2,TRBJ2-3,CASSLEWLAGGNTQYF,TGTGCCAGCAGCTTAGAGTGGCTAGCGGGGGGAAATACGCAGTATTTT
.,TRBV2,TRBD1,TRBJ2-7,CASSEGGTGDYEQYF,TGTGCCAGCAGTGAAGGAGGGACAGGGGACTACGAGCAGTACTTC
.,TRBV2,.,TRBJ2-7,CASSLQQGPGRYEQYF,TGTGCCAGCAGCCTACAACAGGGTCCGGGGCGCTACGAGCAGTACTTC
.,TRBV30,TRBD1,TRBJ1-2,CAWSVLQGVSRGYTF,TGTGCCTGGAGTGTACTCCAGGGGGTTTCGAGGGGCTACACCTTC
few,TRBV7-8,.,TRBJ1-4,CASSLSPDTAGEKLFF,TGTGCCAGCAGCTTAAGCCCGGACACGGCGGGGGAAAAACTGTTTTTT